These 16 T cell receptor beta chains came from one sample sequenced in a study of blood T cell repertoires in COVID-19. Data came from immunoSEQ multiplex PCR; TCRdb stores just in-frame clones and leaves some out. This table holds around 200,000 clones, around 83% found once. The sequenced material came from peripheral blood. Receptor source: a middle-aged man with active or convalescent COVID-19.

The genes are TRBV19 and TRBJ1-5; 7 bases match TRBD1. V trimming: 4 bases; J trimming: 3 bases; junction bases outside the gene matches: 9. There are 16 residues in the CDR3. CDR1 is LNHDA and CDR2 is SQIVND in the germline V gene (reference sequence). CDR3 DNA: TGTGCCAGTAGTACCTACCTGACAGGGATCAATCAGCCCCAGCATTTT. It yields the protein CASSTYLTGINQPQHF.

The rearrangement joins TRBV12-3 or TRBV12-4 to TRBJ1-2, with a possible D match to TRBD1 (5 bases). V was trimmed by 6 bases and J by 6 bases, leaving 14 bases between them. This CDR3 region has 13 residues. CDR3 in amino acids: CASSPPGVDGYTF. Here the CDR3 DNA reads TGTGCCAGCAGCCCTCCGGGGGTGGATGGCTACACCTTC.

This clone appeared a single time. The chain is built from TRBV2 and TRBJ2-4; 9 bases are a match to TRBD2. The germline gives CDR1 SNHLY, CDR2 FYNNEI. V was clipped by 4 bases and J by 3 bases; unmatched bases: 4. This CDR3 is 15 amino acids long. CDR3 bases: TGTGCCAGCAGTGTAGCGGGAGTGGTCAAAAACATTCAGTACTTC. This encodes CASSVAGVVKNIQYF.

This clone was counted ten times or more. V usage is TRBV6-1 and J usage is TRBJ1-1, with D maybe TRBD1 (5 bases). Germline CDR1 and CDR2: MNHNS and SASEGT. V was trimmed by 4 bases and J by 0 bases, leaving 15 bases between them. This CDR3 spans 16 amino acids. CDR3 sequence (DNA): TGTGCCAGCAGTGGGCAGCCAGGGCCGATGAACACTGAAGCTTTCTTT. It translates to CASSGQPGPMNTEAFF.

This clone was counted only a few times. As DNA, the CDR3 is TGCGCCAGCAGTGAGAGGGGCAGGCCTCCTCTGAATTCACCCCTCCACTTT. This sequence encodes CASSERGRPPLNSPLHF. The chain employs TRBV10-2 and TRBJ1-6; TRBD1 might be the D (5 bases). The CDR3 is made up of 17 amino acids. V dropped 2 bases and J dropped 7 bases, with 18 bases sitting between them. Germline V gene lookup returns CDR1 WSHSY and CDR2 SAAADI.

The rearrangement links TRBV7-2 to TRBJ2-1; 9 bases line up with TRBD2. V gave up 6 bases and J gave up 9 bases; unmatched junction bases: 9. Germline CDR1 and CDR2: SGHTA and FQGNSA. The CDR3 runs 14 residues. The CDR3: CASRMASGNPEQFF. The CDR3, as DNA: TGTGCCAGCAGAATGGCTAGCGGGAACCCTGAGCAGTTCTTC.

This clone appeared a single time. The rearrangement joins TRBV5-8 to TRBJ2-3; weak D call: TRBD2 (6 bases). The germline gives CDR1 SGHTS, CDR2 YDEGEE. Trimming removed 1 base from V and 2 bases from J, with 17 bases in between. This CDR3 has 17 residues. For the CDR3, the DNA is TGTGCCAGCAGCTTGCTCGGGACGGGAGTTTCCACAGATACGCAGTATTTT. Translating gives CASSLLGTGVSTDTQYF.

The chain uses TRBV30 and TRBJ2-7, with D tentatively TRBD1 (5 bases). V lost 4 bases to trimming and J lost 6 bases, with 13 bases between them. Germline CDR1 is GTSNPN and CDR2 is SVGIG (reference sequence). The CDR3 length is 12 residues. CDR3 in amino acids: CAWNRIRGEQYF. The DNA of the CDR3 is TGTGCCTGGAACCGGATAAGGGGCGAGCAGTACTTC.

This chain's CDR3 is CASSPTAPGGYGYTF. The CDR3 DNA sequence: TGTGCCAGCAGCCCGACGGCACCGGGCGGGTATGGCTACACCTTC. The V and J genes are TRBV7-9 and TRBJ1-2; no definite D call. CDR1 is SEHNR, CDR2 FQNEAQ, per germline (reference sequence). V was trimmed by 5 bases and J by 5 bases, leaving 18 bases between them. The CDR3 sequence is 15 residues long.

This rearrangement joins TRBV6-5 to TRBJ2-7, with D perhaps matching TRBD2 (6 bases). Trimming shortened V by 0 bases and J by 2 bases, and 14 bases separated the two germline ends. The CDR3 covers 16 residues. In germline, CDR1 is MNHEY, CDR2 SVGAGI. The CDR3 nucleotides read TGTGCCAGCAGTTACTCGATGAACGGACTAACCTACGAGCAGTACTTC. This translates into CASSYSMNGLTYEQYF.

V usage is TRBV7-2 and J usage is TRBJ1-2; TRBD1 matches 9 bases. V lost 5 bases, J lost 5 bases, and 15 bases stayed unmatched. Germline V gives CDR1 SGHTA, CDR2 FQGNSA. CDR3 length: 17 amino acids. The CDR3 DNA reads TGTGCCAGCAGCCTCGGACAGGGGCGCCCGAAAGAATATGGCTACACCTTC. It codes for CASSLGQGRPKEYGYTF. Based on the CDR3 plus reference TRBV7-2 and TRBJ1-2, the full variable domain is GAGVSQSPSNKVTEKGKDVELRCDPISGHTALYWYRQSLGQGLEFLIYFQGNSAPDKSGLPSDRFSAERTGGSVSTLTIQRTQQEDSAVYLCASSLGQGRPKEYGYTFGSGTRLTVV.

This clone was recorded many times. This chain connects TRBV6-5 to TRBJ2-3; 7 nucleotides agree with TRBD1. Germline lookup yields CDR1 MNHEY and CDR2 SVGAGI. The V segment lost 0 bases and the J segment 5 bases; nucleotides outside the gene matches: 5. The CDR3 sequence is 15 residues long. The DNA for the CDR3 is TGTGCCAGCAGTTACTCCGGACAGGTCCAAGATACGCAGTATTTT. It encodes CASSYSGQVQDTQYF.

The V and J genes are TRBV9 and TRBJ2-7; 10 positions match TRBD2. From germline, CDR1 is SGDLS and CDR2 YYNGEE. Germline trimming cut 4 bases from V and 4 bases from J; bases unmatched to any gene: 5. The CDR3 loop spans 14 amino acids. CDR3 sequence: CASSLAGEPYEQYF. The CDR3 DNA follows: TGTGCCAGCAGCCTAGCGGGGGAGCCTTACGAGCAGTACTTC.

This chain links TRBV2 with TRBJ2-6, with unresolved D. V was trimmed by 6 bases and J by 0 bases, leaving 6 bases between them. This CDR3 has 14 residues. Germline CDR1 reads SNHLY; CDR2 reads FYNNEI. The DNA for the CDR3 is TGTGCCAGCAGGGCTAGCTCTGGGGCCAACGTCCTGACTTTC. Its translation: CASRASSGANVLTF.

This chain uses TRBV18 with TRBJ1-1; perhaps TRBD1 as D (5 bases). Trimming removed 0 bases from V and 6 bases from J, with 14 bases in between. The CDR3 has 15 amino acids. CDR1 and CDR2 from the germline V gene are KGHSH and LQKENI. The CDR3 DNA is TGTGCCAGCTCACCACCGTCCAGTATAGGGGCTGAAGCTTTCTTT. Translated, it gives CASSPPSSIGAEAFF.

The J gene is TRBJ2-7, the V gene TRBV5-5; maybe TRBD2 (5 bases). Trimming removed 0 bases at V and 6 bases at J, with 10 bases between. The length of the CDR3 is 13 residues. Germline V gene data show CDR1 as SGHKS and CDR2 as YYEKEE (reference sequence). The CDR3 protein is CASSLGWSGEQYF. The CDR3, as DNA: TGTGCCAGCAGCTTGGGATGGAGCGGCGAGCAGTACTTC.